This is a list of T cell receptor beta chains from one sample in a study of T cell responses to AZD1222 COVID-19 vaccine. Method: immunoSEQ multiplex PCR; TCRdb's copy keeps in-frame clones and lacks some. Here the sample spans approximately 100,000 clones, roughly nine tenths being singletons. The sequenced sample was peripheral blood, obtained on day 0 of AZD1222 vaccination. Receptors originate from an adult in good health. Both conserved end residues are part of each CDR3. A D gene is named only where the DNA matches it firmly.

V,J,D,DNA,CDR3
TRBV6-5,TRBJ1-5,.,TGTGCCAGCAGGGATAGCAATCAGCCCCAGCATTTT,CASRDSNQPQHF
TRBV5-1,TRBJ1-2,.,TGCGCCAGCAGCTTGGAAGAAGCTAACTATGGCTACACCTTC,CASSLEEANYGYTF
TRBV19,TRBJ1-1,TRBD1,TGTGCCAGTAGTATTGAGGGGGCGAGGGGGAACACTGAAGCTTTCTTT,CASSIEGARGNTEAFF
TRBV7-9,TRBJ2-3,.,TGTGCCAGCAGCCCCTCCCCCCATACGCAGTATTTT,CASSPSPHTQYF
TRBV3-1/TRBV3-2,TRBJ2-7,.,TGTGCCAGCAGCCTCCGCCGGCTATCCTACGAGCAGTACTTC,CASSLRRLSYEQYF
TRBV5-1,TRBJ2-7,.,TGCGCCAGCAGCAACCGGCCTAGCTCCTACGAGCAGTACTTC,CASSNRPSSYEQYF
TRBV6-5,TRBJ1-5,.,TGTGCCAGCAGTTACGGGGCTAATCAGCCCCAGCATTTT,CASSYGANQPQHF
TRBV10-3,TRBJ1-6,TRBD1,TGTGCCATCAGTGAGCAGGGGGACGCACCCCTCCACTTT,CAISEQGDAPLHF
TRBV5-6,TRBJ2-5,.,TGTGCCAGCAGCTTGGGGCCGCAAGAGACCCAGTACTTC,CASSLGPQETQYF
TRBV4-3,TRBJ1-4,.,TGCGCCAGCAGCCAAGACAGGGTCGTGGCAACTAATGAAAAACTGTTTTTT,CASSQDRVVATNEKLFF
TRBV19,TRBJ1-4,.,TGTGCCAGTAGTGCCCTGGGAGCAACTAATGAAAAACTGTTTTTT,CASSALGATNEKLFF
TRBV3-1/TRBV3-2,TRBJ1-6,.,TGTGCCAGCAGCCAAGTTAATTCACCCCTCCACTTT,CASSQVNSPLHF